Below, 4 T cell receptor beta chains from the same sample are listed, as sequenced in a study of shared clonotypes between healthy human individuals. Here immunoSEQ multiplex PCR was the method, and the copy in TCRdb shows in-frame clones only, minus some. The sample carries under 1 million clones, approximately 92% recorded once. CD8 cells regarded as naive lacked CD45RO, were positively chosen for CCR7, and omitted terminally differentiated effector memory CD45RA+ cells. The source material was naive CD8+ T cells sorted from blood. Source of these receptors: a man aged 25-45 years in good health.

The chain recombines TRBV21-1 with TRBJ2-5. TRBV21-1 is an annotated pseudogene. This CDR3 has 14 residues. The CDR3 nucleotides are TGTGCCAGCAGCCTAAGGGGGGTGCGAGAGACCCAGTACTTC. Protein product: CASSLRGVRETQYF.

The CDR3 DNA reads as TGCAGCGTTTTGAGGGTACAGGGGGCGGACAACTATGGCTACACCTTC. Translated: CSVLRVQGADNYGYTF. This chain links TRBV29-1 with TRBJ1-2; 9 nucleotides agree with TRBD1. The CDR3 sequence is 16 residues long. The trim removed 5 bases at V and 2 bases at J, leaving 12 bases unmatched. Per the germline V gene, CDR1 is SQVTM and CDR2 is ANQGSEA.

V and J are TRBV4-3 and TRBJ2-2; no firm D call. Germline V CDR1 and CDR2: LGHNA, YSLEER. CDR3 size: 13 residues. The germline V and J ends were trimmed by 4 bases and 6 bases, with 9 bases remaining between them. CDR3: CASSPPAPGELFF. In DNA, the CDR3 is TGCGCCAGCAGCCCCCCGGCCCCCGGGGAGCTGTTTTTT.

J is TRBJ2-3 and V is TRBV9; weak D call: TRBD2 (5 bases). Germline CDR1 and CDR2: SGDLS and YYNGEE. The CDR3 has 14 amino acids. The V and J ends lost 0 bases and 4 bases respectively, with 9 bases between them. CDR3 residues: CASSVDGGSDTQYF. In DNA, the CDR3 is TGTGCCAGCAGCGTAGATGGCGGGTCAGATACGCAGTATTTT.